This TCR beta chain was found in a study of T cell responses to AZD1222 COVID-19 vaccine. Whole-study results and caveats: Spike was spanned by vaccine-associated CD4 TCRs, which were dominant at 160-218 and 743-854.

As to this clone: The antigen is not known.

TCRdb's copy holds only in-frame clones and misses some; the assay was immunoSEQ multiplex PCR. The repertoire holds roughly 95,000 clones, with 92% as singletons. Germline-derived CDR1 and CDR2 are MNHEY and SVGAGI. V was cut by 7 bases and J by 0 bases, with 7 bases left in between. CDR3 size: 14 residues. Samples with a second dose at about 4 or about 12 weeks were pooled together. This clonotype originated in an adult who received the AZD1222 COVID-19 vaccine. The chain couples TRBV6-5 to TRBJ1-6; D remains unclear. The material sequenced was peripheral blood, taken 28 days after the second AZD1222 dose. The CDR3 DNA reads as TGTGCCAGCACGACCTCCTCCTATAATTCACCCCTCCACTTT. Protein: CASTTSSYNSPLHF.